These 24 T cell receptor beta chains came from one sample sequenced in a study of monozygotic twins with inflammatory bowel disease. TCRdb reanalyzed the 5' RACE reads and collapses them to one entry per CDR3 protein, without DNA. The sample's table shows under 200,000 distinct CDR3 sequences. Sequenced input: blood. All receptors derive from a human donor with ulcerative colitis or Crohn's disease, or a healthy co-twin of an affected twin (not recorded which).

This chain links TRBV5-6 with TRBJ1-1; TCRdb lists TRBD1, though no DNA is available to test this call. Germline V lookup: CDR1 SGHDT, CDR2 YYEEEE. The CDR3 loop spans 16 amino acids. CDR3: CASSPWGGVVNTEAFF.

This rearrangement joins TRBV10-3 to TRBJ2-5; the TCRdb call, TRBD2, lacks DNA for checking. Germline V gives CDR1 ENHRY, CDR2 SYGVKD. The CDR3 is 16 residues long. The CDR3: CAISENQGSNQETQYF.

This chain uses TRBV12-3 or TRBV12-4 with TRBJ2-7; as DNA is missing, the TRBD2 call by TCRdb cannot be tested. The CDR3 is 15 amino acids. Here the CDR3 reads CASSFYQRGVYEQYF.

This rearrangement joins TRBV10-1 to TRBJ2-1; TCRdb's D gene call, TRBD2, goes unchecked for lack of DNA. This CDR3 region has 14 residues. Germline-derived CDR1 and CDR2 are WNHNN and SYGVQD (reference sequence). The CDR3 protein is CASRGLAGPNEQFF.

The rearrangement uses TRBV30 and TRBJ2-5; there is no DNA to check the TCRdb D call of TRBD2. Germline-derived CDR1 and CDR2 are GTSNPN and SVGIG (reference sequence). This CDR3 has 17 amino acids. This CDR3 reads CAWSVLSASGGQETQYF.

The chain carries TRBV6-2 or TRBV6-3 and TRBJ2-7. There are 12 residues in the CDR3. The germline gives CDR1 MNHEY, CDR2 SVGEGT. CDR3: CASSYPLWEQYF.

The CDR3 loop reads CASSVTGTRQYF. The V gene is TRBV7-9, the J gene TRBJ2-3; TCRdb indicates TRBD1, and absent DNA this call remains unverified. There are 12 residues in the CDR3. The germline gives CDR1 SEHNR, CDR2 FQNEAQ (reference sequence).

The CDR3 sequence is CASSSGTTASTDTQYF. The V and J genes are TRBV7-9 and TRBJ2-3; TCRdb calls TRBD1, which cannot be checked without DNA. Germline-derived CDR1 and CDR2 are SEHNR and FQNEAQ (reference sequence). CDR3 length equals 16 residues.

The genes are TRBV4-2 and TRBJ2-2; TCRdb calls TRBD2, which cannot be checked without DNA. The germline CDR1 and CDR2 sequences are LGHNA and YNFKEQ. The CDR3 totals 17 residues. Here the CDR3 reads CASSQASGGVNTGELFF.

J is TRBJ2-1 and V is TRBV5-1. This CDR3 is 16 amino acids long. CDR1 SGHRS and CDR2 YFSETQ come from the germline V gene. The CDR3 protein is CASSLEQGGSYNEQFF.

This chain connects TRBV20-1 to TRBJ2-7; TCRdb picks TRBD1, but there is no DNA to check that call. CDR3 length: 15 amino acids. CDR1 and CDR2 (germline): DFQATT, SNEGSKA (reference sequence). CDR3: CSARDPGGERLEQYF.

The CDR3 is CASRIGEGANTGELFF. The J gene is TRBJ2-2, the V gene TRBV9; TCRdb's D gene call, TRBD2, goes unchecked for lack of DNA. CDR1 and CDR2 from the germline V gene are SGDLS and YYNGEE. The CDR3 sequence is 16 residues long.

This sequence joins TRBV6-1 and TRBJ1-2. The CDR3 is 14 amino acids. Germline CDR1 is MNHNS and CDR2 is SASEGT. CDR3 sequence reads: CASRESVANYGYTF.

This chain connects TRBV20-1 to TRBJ2-3; the TRBD2 assignment by TCRdb is unverifiable without DNA. Germline values: CDR1 DFQATT, CDR2 SNEGSKA (reference sequence). CDR3 size: 15 residues. CDR3 in amino acids: CSASPGLAGTDTQYF.

V is TRBV5-1 and J is TRBJ1-4. The V gene's germline CDR1 is SGHRS and CDR2 YFSETQ. This CDR3 spans 16 amino acids. The CDR3 protein is CASSWSEGLTNEKLFF.

The chain employs TRBV20-1 and TRBJ1-2; TCRdb returns TRBD1, unconfirmable since there is no DNA. Germline lookup yields CDR1 DFQATT and CDR2 SNEGSKA (reference sequence). The CDR3 runs to 14 residues. The CDR3 here is CSAPNPDRGGGYTF.

The CDR3 reads CASSPGPPGADTQYF. The chain uses TRBV5-4 and TRBJ2-3; TCRdb lists TRBD1, though no DNA is available to test this call. The CDR3 has 15 residues. CDR1 and CDR2 (germline): SGHNT, YYREEE (reference sequence). The full variable domain, completed using reference TRBV5-4 and TRBJ2-3, is ETGVTQSPTHLIKTRGQQVTLRCSSQSGHNTVSWYQQALGQGPQFIFQYYREEENGRGNFPPRFSGLQFPNYSSELNVNALELDDSALYLCASSPGPPGADTQYFGPGTRLTVL.

This rearrangement joins TRBV20-1 to TRBJ2-5. The CDR3 contains 12 residues. Germline CDR1 DFQATT, CDR2 SNEGSKA (reference sequence). The CDR3 loop is CSASRSLETQYF.

J is TRBJ2-1 and V is TRBV20-1; lacking DNA, the TRBD1 call made by TCRdb goes unchecked. Germline CDR1 is DFQATT and CDR2 is SNEGSKA (reference sequence). This CDR3 region has 14 residues. The chain's CDR3 is CSAPGKGPSDEQFF.

The chain has TRBV10-3 and TRBJ1-2; the TCRdb call, TRBD1, lacks DNA for checking. This CDR3 spans 15 amino acids. Germline CDR1 reads ENHRY; CDR2 reads SYGVKD. CDR3 amino acids: CAISELQGFPDGYTF.

The chain has TRBV5-1 and TRBJ2-3. The germline gives CDR1 SGHRS, CDR2 YFSETQ. This CDR3 is 14 amino acids long. CDR3 amino acids: CASSLVFLTDTQYF.

The chain employs TRBV6-6 and TRBJ1-1. Per the germline V gene, CDR1 is MNHNY and CDR2 is SVGAGI (reference sequence). The CDR3 runs to 14 residues. CDR3 sequence reads: CASSSTGLYTEAFF.

The chain uses TRBV20-1 and TRBJ2-4; there is no DNA to check the TCRdb D call of TRBD1. The CDR3 has 16 residues. Germline V gene data show CDR1 as DFQATT and CDR2 as SNEGSKA (reference sequence). CDR3: CSARGGQDLAKNIQYF.

The V gene is TRBV25-1, the J gene TRBJ2-1; the D gene TCRdb calls, TRBD1, cannot be checked with no DNA. This CDR3 has 15 amino acids. Germline V CDR1 and CDR2: MGHDK, SYGVNS. The CDR3 protein is CASSDPGRNDNEQFF. The variable domain in full, with the rest retrieved from reference TRBV25-1 and TRBJ2-1, is EADIYQTPRYLVIGTGKKITLECSQTMGHDKMYWYQQDPGMELHLIHYSYGVNSTEKGDLSSESTVSRIRTEHFPLTLESARPSHTSQYLCASSDPGRNDNEQFFGPGTRLTVL.